This T cell receptor (beta chain) derives from a study of OX40 agonist ivuxolimab in advanced cancers. As for the study in general: Partial responses occurred in three patients (one hepatocellular carcinoma, two cutaneous melanoma). Study results and limitations: With doses of 0.1-3.0 mg/kg, partial responders showed among the lowest clonal expansion. The study observed clonal expansion of CD4+ and CD8+ blood T cells by week 6 at 0.1 to 3.0 mg/kg.

Repertoires were generated with immunoSEQ multiplex PCR, while TCRdb's copy carries only in-frame clones and drops some. The sample lists roughly 70,000 clones, around 88% occurring once. Germline-derived CDR1 and CDR2 are SQVTM and ANQGSEA. The CDR3 sequence is 13 residues long. The V end was cut by 4 bases, the J end by 2 bases, with 9 bases between. A word on this clone: Antigen unknown.

This sample comprised CD4+ or CD8+ T cells sorted from blood, obtained in a trial of the OX40 agonist ivuxolimab. This sequence originates from an adult with an advanced solid tumor such as melanoma, head and neck, liver or kidney cancer. The chain combines TRBV29-1 with TRBJ1-3; D gene ambiguous. The CDR3 DNA follows: TGCAGCGTTGGGCCCCACGCTGGAAACACCATATATTTT. It is translated as CSVGPHAGNTIYF.